The entry below describes one TCR beta chain. Trimming pared 6 bases from V and 2 bases from J, leaving 13 bases between. Germline V gene data show CDR1 as SGHKS and CDR2 as YYEKEE (reference sequence). The CDR3 contains 14 residues. In the authors' workflow: Amplification from reference gene primers served as the basis for estimated nucleated cell counts. Generated by immunoSEQ multiplex PCR, the TCRdb table keeps only in-frame clones and is missing some. The DNA gave D and trimming, while V, J and clone size come from that table. The sample shows some 140,000 clones, around four fifths of them seen only once. The sample originates from a study of blood T cell repertoires in COVID-19. For the study at large: Specimens from acute and convalescent COVID-19 originated in the United States, Italy and Spain. Sample material is recorded as cDNA or gDNA derived from T cells, B-cell-depleted T cells, or PBMCs.

The TCR was taken from a man between 60 and 70 years old who had recovered from COVID-19. The sample comprised peripheral blood. The genes are TRBV5-5 and TRBJ2-3; possibly TRBD1 for D (6 bases). The CDR3 sequence is CASINREITDTQYF. CDR3 sequence (DNA): TGTGCCAGCATCAACAGGGAAATCACAGATACGCAGTATTTT.